These 5 T cell receptor beta chains came from one sample sequenced in a study of response to subunit inactivated influenza vaccine. TCRdb re-called the RT-PCR reads with MiXCR, one entry per CDR3 protein. The sample consists of more than 450,000 distinct CDR3 sequences, 12% of them appearing once. The sequenced sample was PBMCs from blood, obtained on the day of vaccination. The receptor source for this set is a man aged 50 or older who received an inactivated influenza vaccine.

A word on this clonotype: A much more abundant neighbour one base away suggests this may be a read error. The J gene is TRBJ2-3, the V gene TRBV4-3; D gene uncertain. The CDR3 covers 16 residues. The V end lost 5 bases, the J end lost 2 bases, and 17 bases lay between the germline ends. The germline gives CDR1 LGHNA, CDR2 YSLEER. The CDR3 DNA reads as TGCGCCAGCAGCGAATCGGGTTGGGCCTCCACAGATACGCAGTATTTT. Its translation: CASSESGWASTDTQYF.

The rearrangement uses TRBV5-5 and TRBJ2-3, with 8 positions matching TRBD2. Germline V gene data show CDR1 as SGHKS and CDR2 as YYEKEE (reference sequence). The V gene end was trimmed by 0 bases and the J gene end by 3 bases; junction bases not matched to a gene: 12. This CDR3 is built from 18 residues. The CDR3 protein is CASSLVPPGGASTDTQYF. The CDR3 bases are TGTGCCAGCAGCTTGGTTCCGCCCGGGGGGGCCTCGACAGATACGCAGTATTTT. The whole variable domain, remainder taken from reference TRBV5-5 and TRBJ2-3, is DAGVTQSPTHLIKTRGQQVTLRCSPISGHKSVSWYQQVLGQGPQFIFQYYEKEERGRGNFPDRFSARQFPNYSSELNVNALLLGDSALYLCASSLVPPGGASTDTQYFGPGTRLTVL.

In DNA, the CDR3 is TGTGCCAGCAGTTTGACAGAGACGGCTAACTATGGCTACACCTTC. It codes for CASSLTETANYGYTF. The rearrangement links TRBV12-3 or TRBV12-4 to TRBJ1-2; perhaps TRBD1 as D (5 bases). The CDR3 contains 15 residues. V was shortened by 3 bases and J by 0 bases, with 11 bases between the two germline ends.

Details on this clonotype: The junction departs from the called germline gene at one end, perhaps through a read error. The chain has TRBV28 and TRBJ2-7; 9 bases agree with TRBD1. Germline V CDR1 and CDR2: MDHEN, SYDVKM. The CDR3 consists of 18 residues. The CDR3 sequence is CGSSSFDTGTGFTYEQYF. As DNA, the CDR3 is TGTGGCAGCAGTTCCTTCGACACCGGGACAGGGTTTACCTACGAGCAGTACTTC. Full variable domain (rest looked up from reference TRBV28 and TRBJ2-7): DVKVTQSSRYLVKRTGEKVFLECVQDMDHENMFWYRQDPGLGLRLIYFSYDVKMKEKGDIPEGYSVSREKKERFSLILESASTNQTSMYLCGSSSFDTGTGFTYEQYFGPGTRLTVT.

The sample holds many counts of this clonotype. The chain couples TRBV5-6 to TRBJ2-7; D gene uncertain. In germline, CDR1 is SGHDT, CDR2 YYEEEE. There are 13 residues in the CDR3. V lost 3 bases and J 1 base, leaving 8 bases between the germline ends. CDR3: CASSSDISYEQYF. As DNA, the CDR3 is TGTGCCAGCAGCTCCGACATTTCCTACGAGCAGTACTTC.